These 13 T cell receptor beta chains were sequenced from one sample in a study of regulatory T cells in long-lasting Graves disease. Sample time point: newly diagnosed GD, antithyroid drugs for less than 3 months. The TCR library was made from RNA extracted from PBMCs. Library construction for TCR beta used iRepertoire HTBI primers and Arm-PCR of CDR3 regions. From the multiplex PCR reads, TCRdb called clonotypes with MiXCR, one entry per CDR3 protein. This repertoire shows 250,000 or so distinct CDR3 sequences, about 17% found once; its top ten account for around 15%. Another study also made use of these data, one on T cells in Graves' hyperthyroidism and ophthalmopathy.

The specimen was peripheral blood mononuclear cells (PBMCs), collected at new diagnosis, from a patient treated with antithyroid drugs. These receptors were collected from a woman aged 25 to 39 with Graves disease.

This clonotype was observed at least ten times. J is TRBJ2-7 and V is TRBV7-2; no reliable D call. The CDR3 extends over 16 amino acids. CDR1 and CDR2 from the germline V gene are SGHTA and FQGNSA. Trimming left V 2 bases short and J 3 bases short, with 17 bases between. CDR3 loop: CASSLQSGSQIYEQYF. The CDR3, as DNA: TGTGCCAGCAGCTTACAGTCCGGGTCTCAAATCTACGAGCAGTACTTC.

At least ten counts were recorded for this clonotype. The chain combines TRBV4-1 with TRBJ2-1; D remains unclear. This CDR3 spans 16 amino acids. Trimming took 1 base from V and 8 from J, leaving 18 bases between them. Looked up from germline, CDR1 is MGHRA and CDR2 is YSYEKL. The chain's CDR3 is CASSQGFGPDGHEQFF. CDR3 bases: TGCGCCAGCAGCCAAGGCTTTGGACCAGACGGCCATGAGCAGTTCTTC.

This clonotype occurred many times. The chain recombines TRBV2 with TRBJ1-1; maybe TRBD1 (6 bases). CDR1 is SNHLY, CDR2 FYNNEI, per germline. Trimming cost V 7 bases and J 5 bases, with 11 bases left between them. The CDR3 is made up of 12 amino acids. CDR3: CASTQGRTEAFF. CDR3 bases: TGTGCCAGCACCCAGGGGCGGACTGAAGCTTTCTTT.

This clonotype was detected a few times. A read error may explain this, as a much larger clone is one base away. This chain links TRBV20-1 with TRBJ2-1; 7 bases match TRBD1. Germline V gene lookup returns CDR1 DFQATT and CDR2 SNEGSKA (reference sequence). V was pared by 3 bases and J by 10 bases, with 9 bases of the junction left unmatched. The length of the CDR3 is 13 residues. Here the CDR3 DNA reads TGCAGTGCTAGCGACAGGGTGACCTACGAGCAGTTCTTC. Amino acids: CSASDRVTYEQFF.

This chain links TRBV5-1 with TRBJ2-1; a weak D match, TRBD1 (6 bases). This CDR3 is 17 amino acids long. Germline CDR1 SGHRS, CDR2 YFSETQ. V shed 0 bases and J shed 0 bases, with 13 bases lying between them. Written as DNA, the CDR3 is TGCGCCAGCAGCTTGGATAACAGGGCTAGCTCCTACAATGAGCAGTTCTTC. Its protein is CASSLDNRASSYNEQFF. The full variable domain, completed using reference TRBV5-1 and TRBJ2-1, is KAGVTQTPRYLIKTRGQQVTLSCSPISGHRSVSWYQQTPGQGLQFLFEYFSETQRNKGNFPGRFSGRQFSNSRSEMNVSTLELGDSALYLCASSLDNRASSYNEQFFGPGTRLTVL.

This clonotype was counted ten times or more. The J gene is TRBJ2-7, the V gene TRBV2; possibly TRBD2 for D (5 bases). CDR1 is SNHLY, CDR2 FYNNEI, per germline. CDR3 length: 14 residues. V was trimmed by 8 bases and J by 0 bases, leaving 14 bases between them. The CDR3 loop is CASLREATSYEQYF. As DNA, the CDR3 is TGTGCCAGCCTCCGGGAAGCTACCTCCTACGAGCAGTACTTC.

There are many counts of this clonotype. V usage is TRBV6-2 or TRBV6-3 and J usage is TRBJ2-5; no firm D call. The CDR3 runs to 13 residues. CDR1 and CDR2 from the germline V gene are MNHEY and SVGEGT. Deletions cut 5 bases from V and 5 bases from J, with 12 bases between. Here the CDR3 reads CASSEAQLETQYF. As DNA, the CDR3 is TGTGCCAGCAGTGAAGCACAGTTGGAGACCCAGTACTTC.

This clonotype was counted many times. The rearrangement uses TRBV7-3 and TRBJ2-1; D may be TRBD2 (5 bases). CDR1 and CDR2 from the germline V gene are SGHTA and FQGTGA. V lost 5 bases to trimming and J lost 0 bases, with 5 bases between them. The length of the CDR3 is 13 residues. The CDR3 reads CASSEGSYNEQFF. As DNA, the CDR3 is TGTGCCAGCAGCGAGGGCTCCTACAATGAGCAGTTCTTC.

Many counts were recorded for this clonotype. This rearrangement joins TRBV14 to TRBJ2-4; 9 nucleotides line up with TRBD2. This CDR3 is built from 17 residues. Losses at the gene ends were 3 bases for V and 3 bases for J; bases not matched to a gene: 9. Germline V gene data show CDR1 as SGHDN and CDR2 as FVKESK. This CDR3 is CASSHGGGVLGKNIQYF. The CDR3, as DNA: TGTGCCAGCAGCCACGGCGGGGGGGTCCTTGGCAAAAACATTCAGTACTTC.

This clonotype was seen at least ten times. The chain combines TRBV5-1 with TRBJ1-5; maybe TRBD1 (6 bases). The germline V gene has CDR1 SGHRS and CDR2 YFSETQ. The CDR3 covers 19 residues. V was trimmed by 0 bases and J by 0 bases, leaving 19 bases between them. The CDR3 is CASSLGPPGVRCSNQPQHF. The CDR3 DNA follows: TGCGCCAGCAGCTTGGGTCCCCCAGGGGTGAGGTGTAGCAATCAGCCCCAGCATTTT.

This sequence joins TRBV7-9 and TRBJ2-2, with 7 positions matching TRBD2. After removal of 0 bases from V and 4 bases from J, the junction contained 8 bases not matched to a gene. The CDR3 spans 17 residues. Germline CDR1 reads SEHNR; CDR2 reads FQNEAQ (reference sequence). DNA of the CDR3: TGTGCCAGCAGCTTAGCGAAGACTAGCCGGGGCACCGGGGAGCTGTTTTTT. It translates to CASSLAKTSRGTGELFF.

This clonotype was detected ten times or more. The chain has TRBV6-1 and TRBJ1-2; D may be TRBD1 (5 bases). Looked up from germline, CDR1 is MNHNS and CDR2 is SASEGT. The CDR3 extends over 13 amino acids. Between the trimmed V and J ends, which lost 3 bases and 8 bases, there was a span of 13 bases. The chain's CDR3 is CASSDRDRRGYTF. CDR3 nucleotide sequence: TGTGCCAGCAGTGACAGGGATCGGAGGGGCTACACCTTC.

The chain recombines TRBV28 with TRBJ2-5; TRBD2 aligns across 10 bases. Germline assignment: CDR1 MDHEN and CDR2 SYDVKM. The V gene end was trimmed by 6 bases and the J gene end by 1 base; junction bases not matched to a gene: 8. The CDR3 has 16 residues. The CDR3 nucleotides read TGTGCCAGCAGACGCCCCCTAGCGGGGGTCCAAGAGACCCAGTACTTC. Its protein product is CASRRPLAGVQETQYF.